This T cell receptor beta chain is from a study of T-cell reconstitution after alpha-beta-depleted transplantation in children. This clonotype came up a few times. The antigen remains unidentified. As it was prepared, the TCRbeta library received unique molecular identifiers. TCRdb fed the PCR reads into MiXCR, producing one record per CDR3 protein. The repertoire has tens of thousands of distinct CDR3 sequences, over 4.5% of them found once; the top ten carry about 20%. Overall study findings and caveats: Alpha-beta T cells present about two months after transplant were reported to originate from several hundred expanded graft clones.

The CDR3 sequence is 16 residues long. The trim removed 7 bases at V and 0 bases at J, leaving 12 bases unmatched. Germline values: CDR1 SGHRS, CDR2 YFSETQ. The sequences come from PBMCs, mostly from graft donor cells, collected 180 days after TCRalphabeta/CD19-depleted stem cell transplant. The rearrangement uses TRBV5-1 and TRBJ1-1, with 7 bases matching TRBD1. This sequence originates from a boy under two years old who had a stem cell transplant for acute myeloid leukemia, so the T cells may come from the graft donor. CDR3 bases: TGCGCCAGCCAGGGGGGGTCAAGGACCATGAACACTGAAGCTTTCTTT. This codes for CASQGGSRTMNTEAFF.